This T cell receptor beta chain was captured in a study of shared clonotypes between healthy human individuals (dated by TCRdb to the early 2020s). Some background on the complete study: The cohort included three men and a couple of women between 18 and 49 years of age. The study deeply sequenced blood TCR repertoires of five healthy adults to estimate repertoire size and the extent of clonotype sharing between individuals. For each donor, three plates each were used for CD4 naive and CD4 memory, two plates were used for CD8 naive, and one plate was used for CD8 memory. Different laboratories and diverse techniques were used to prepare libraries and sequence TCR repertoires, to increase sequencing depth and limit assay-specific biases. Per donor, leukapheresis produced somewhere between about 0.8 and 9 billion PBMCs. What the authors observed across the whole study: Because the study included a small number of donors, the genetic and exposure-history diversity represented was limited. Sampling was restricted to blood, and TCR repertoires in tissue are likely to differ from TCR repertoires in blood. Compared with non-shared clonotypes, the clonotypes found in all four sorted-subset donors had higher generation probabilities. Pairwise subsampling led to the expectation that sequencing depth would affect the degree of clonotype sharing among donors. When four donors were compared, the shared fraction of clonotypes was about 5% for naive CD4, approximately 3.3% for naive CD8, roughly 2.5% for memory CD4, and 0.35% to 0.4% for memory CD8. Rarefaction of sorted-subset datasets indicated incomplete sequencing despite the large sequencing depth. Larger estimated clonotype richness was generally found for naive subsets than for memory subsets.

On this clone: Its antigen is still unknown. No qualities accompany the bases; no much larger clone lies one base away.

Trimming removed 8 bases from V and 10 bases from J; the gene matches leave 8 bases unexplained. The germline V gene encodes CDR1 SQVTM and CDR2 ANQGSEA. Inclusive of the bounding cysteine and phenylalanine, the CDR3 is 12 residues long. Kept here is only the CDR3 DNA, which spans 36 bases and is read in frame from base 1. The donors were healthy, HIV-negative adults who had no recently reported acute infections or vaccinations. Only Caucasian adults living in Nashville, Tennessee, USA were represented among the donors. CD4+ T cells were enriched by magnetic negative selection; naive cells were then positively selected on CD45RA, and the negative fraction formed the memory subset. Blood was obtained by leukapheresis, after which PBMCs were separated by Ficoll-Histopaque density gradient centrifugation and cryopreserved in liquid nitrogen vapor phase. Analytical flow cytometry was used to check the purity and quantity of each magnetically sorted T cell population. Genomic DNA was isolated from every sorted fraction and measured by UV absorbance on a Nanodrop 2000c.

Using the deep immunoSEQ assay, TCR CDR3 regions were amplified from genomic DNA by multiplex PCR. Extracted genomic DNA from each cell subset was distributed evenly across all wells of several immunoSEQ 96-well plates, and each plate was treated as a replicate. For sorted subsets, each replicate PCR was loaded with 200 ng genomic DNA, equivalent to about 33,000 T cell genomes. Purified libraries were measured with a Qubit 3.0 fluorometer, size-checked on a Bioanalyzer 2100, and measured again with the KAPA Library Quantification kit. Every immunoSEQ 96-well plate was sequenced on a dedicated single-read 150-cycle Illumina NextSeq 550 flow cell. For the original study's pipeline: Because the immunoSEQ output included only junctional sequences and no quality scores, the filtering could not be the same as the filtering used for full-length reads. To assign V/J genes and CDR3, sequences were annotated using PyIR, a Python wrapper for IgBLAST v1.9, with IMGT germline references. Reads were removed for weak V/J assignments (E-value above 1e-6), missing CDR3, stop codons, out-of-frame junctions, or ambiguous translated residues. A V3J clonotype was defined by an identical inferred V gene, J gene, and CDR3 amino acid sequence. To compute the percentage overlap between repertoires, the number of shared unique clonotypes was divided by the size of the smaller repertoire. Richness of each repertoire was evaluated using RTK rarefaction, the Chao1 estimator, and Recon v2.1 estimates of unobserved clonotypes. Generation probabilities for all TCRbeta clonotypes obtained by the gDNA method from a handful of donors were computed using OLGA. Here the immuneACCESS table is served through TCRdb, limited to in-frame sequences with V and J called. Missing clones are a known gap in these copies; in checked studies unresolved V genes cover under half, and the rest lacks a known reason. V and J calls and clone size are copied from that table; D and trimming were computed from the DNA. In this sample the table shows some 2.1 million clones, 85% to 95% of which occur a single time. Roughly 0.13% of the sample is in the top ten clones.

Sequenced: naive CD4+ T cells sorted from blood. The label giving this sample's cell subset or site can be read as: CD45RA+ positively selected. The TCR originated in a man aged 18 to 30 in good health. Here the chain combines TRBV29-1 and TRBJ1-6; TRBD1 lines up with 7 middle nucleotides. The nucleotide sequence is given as TGCAGCAAGGGGGCCCCGGGCTCACCCCTCCACTTT. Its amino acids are CSKGAPGSPLHF.